This is a list of T cell receptor beta chains from one sample in a study of OX40 agonist ivuxolimab in advanced cancers. Clones were read by immunoSEQ multiplex PCR, and TCRdb kept only the in-frame ones, dropping some. The sample carries roughly 89,000 clones, around 84% recorded once. The material sequenced was CD4+ or CD8+ T cells sorted from blood, taken in a trial of the OX40 agonist ivuxolimab. Every receptor here comes from an adult with an advanced solid tumor such as melanoma, head and neck, liver or kidney cancer. Each CDR3 is given with its conserved first and last residue. A D gene is named only where the DNA matches it firmly. Rows may omit the clone size; those that give it use once, few, many or a size class.

v_call: TRBV28
d_call: .
clone_size: .
j_call: TRBJ1-5
cdr3_nt: TGTGCCAGCACTGGGGGGCGGCAGCCCCAGCATTTT
cdr3_aa: CASTGGRQPQHF

v_call: TRBV4-2
d_call: .
clone_size: .
j_call: TRBJ2-5
cdr3_nt: TGTGCCAGCAGCCAAGATCTTATCGAGGAGACCCAGTACTTC
cdr3_aa: CASSQDLIEETQYF

v_call: TRBV27
d_call: .
clone_size: .
j_call: TRBJ1-5
cdr3_nt: TGTGCCAGCTCGATTGCGGTTCTTCAGCCCCAGCATTTT
cdr3_aa: CASSIAVLQPQHF

v_call: TRBV5-4
d_call: .
clone_size: .
j_call: TRBJ1-2
cdr3_nt: TGTGCCAGCAGCTTGTACCCGGACGGGCTCTATGGCTACACCTTC
cdr3_aa: CASSLYPDGLYGYTF

v_call: TRBV5-6
d_call: .
clone_size: .
j_call: TRBJ1-6
cdr3_nt: TGTGCCAGCAGCTTGGATTCTGGTAATTCACCCCTCCACTTT
cdr3_aa: CASSLDSGNSPLHF

v_call: TRBV28
d_call: .
clone_size: once
j_call: TRBJ2-5
cdr3_nt: TGTGCCAGCAGTTGGGAGATGGGCGCCACGGGGAAGACCCAGTACTTC
cdr3_aa: CASSWEMGATGKTQYF

v_call: TRBV4-3
d_call: TRBD1
clone_size: .
j_call: TRBJ1-1
cdr3_nt: TGCGCCAGCAGCCAAGAGTGGGACAGGATGAACACTGAAGCTTTCTTT
cdr3_aa: CASSQEWDRMNTEAFF

v_call: TRBV11-2
d_call: .
clone_size: .
j_call: TRBJ2-6
cdr3_nt: TGTGCCAGCAGTCGCGGAGGGTACTCTGGGGCCAACGTCCTGACTTTC
cdr3_aa: CASSRGGYSGANVLTF

v_call: TRBV7-9
d_call: TRBD1
clone_size: .
j_call: TRBJ1-3
cdr3_nt: TGTGCCAGCACATGGACAGGGGGCGCCTCTGGTGGAAACACCATATATTTT
cdr3_aa: CASTWTGGASGGNTIYF

v_call: TRBV5-1
d_call: .
clone_size: .
j_call: TRBJ2-3
cdr3_nt: TGCGCCAGCAGCTTGGACAGGGGGGGAGATACGCAGTATTTT
cdr3_aa: CASSLDRGGDTQYF

v_call: TRBV4-1
d_call: TRBD2
clone_size: .
j_call: TRBJ2-3
cdr3_nt: TGCGCCAGCAGCCAAGAGGGACTAAACACAGATACGCAGTATTTT
cdr3_aa: CASSQEGLNTDTQYF

v_call: TRBV27
d_call: .
clone_size: .
j_call: TRBJ2-2
cdr3_nt: TGTGCCAGCAGTTTACGTCCGGGGGCGAGCACCGGGGAGCTGTTTTTT
cdr3_aa: CASSLRPGASTGELFF

v_call: TRBV5-1
d_call: .
clone_size: .
j_call: TRBJ2-3
cdr3_nt: TGCGCCAGCAGCTTGGACCGAGGAGACATTGATACGCAGTATTTT
cdr3_aa: CASSLDRGDIDTQYF

v_call: TRBV7-9
d_call: .
clone_size: .
j_call: TRBJ2-4
cdr3_nt: TGTGCCAGCAGCTCCGGGGGGCTCGCCAAAAACATTCAGTACTTC
cdr3_aa: CASSSGGLAKNIQYF

v_call: TRBV28
d_call: .
clone_size: .
j_call: TRBJ1-4
cdr3_nt: TGTGCCAGCAGTCCCCAGGGGATGGCTAATGAAAAACTGTTTTTT
cdr3_aa: CASSPQGMANEKLFF

v_call: TRBV19
d_call: TRBD1
clone_size: few
j_call: TRBJ2-2
cdr3_nt: TGTGCCAGTAGTATCCAGGGGGCGGTTTCTTGGGCCGGGGAGCTGTTTTTT
cdr3_aa: CASSIQGAVSWAGELFF

v_call: TRBV30
d_call: TRBD1
clone_size: .
j_call: TRBJ1-2
cdr3_nt: TGTGCCTGGAGTGTAGGGGACAGGGGCACCTACACCTTC
cdr3_aa: CAWSVGDRGTYTF

v_call: TRBV28
d_call: .
clone_size: few
j_call: TRBJ1-1
cdr3_nt: TGTGCCAGCAGTTCAGAGGGGAACACTGAAGCTTTCTTT
cdr3_aa: CASSSEGNTEAFF

v_call: TRBV5-1
d_call: .
clone_size: once
j_call: TRBJ2-7
cdr3_nt: TGCGCCAGCAGCTTGGCCAATATTGGGGGGCCCCTCCGGAGCGAGCAGTACTTC
cdr3_aa: CASSLANIGGPLRSEQYF

v_call: TRBV7-9
d_call: TRBD1
clone_size: .
j_call: TRBJ1-2
cdr3_nt: TGTGCCAGCAGCGCCCACAGGGGAGAAGGCTACACCTTC
cdr3_aa: CASSAHRGEGYTF

v_call: TRBV7-2
d_call: .
clone_size: .
j_call: TRBJ2-2
cdr3_nt: TGTGCCAGCAGCTTAATCAGGACCGGGGAGCTGTTTTTT
cdr3_aa: CASSLIRTGELFF

v_call: TRBV19
d_call: TRBD1
clone_size: .
j_call: TRBJ1-5
cdr3_nt: TGTGCCAGTAGTGGGACAGGGAACCAGCCCCAGCATTTT
cdr3_aa: CASSGTGNQPQHF

v_call: TRBV4-3
d_call: .
clone_size: .
j_call: TRBJ2-3
cdr3_nt: TGCGCCAGCAGCCCTTGGACACCGAAGACAGATACGCAGTATTTT
cdr3_aa: CASSPWTPKTDTQYF

v_call: TRBV6-5
d_call: TRBD1
clone_size: .
j_call: TRBJ1-1
cdr3_nt: TGTGCCAGCAGTGGGACAGGGTCTGAAGCTTTCTTT
cdr3_aa: CASSGTGSEAFF

v_call: TRBV11-2
d_call: TRBD1
clone_size: .
j_call: TRBJ1-1
cdr3_nt: TGTGCCAGCAGCTCACAACAGGGGACTGAAGCTTTCTTT
cdr3_aa: CASSSQQGTEAFF

v_call: TRBV7-6
d_call: .
clone_size: .
j_call: TRBJ2-7
cdr3_nt: TGTGCCAGCAGCCCCTTCTCCGGGACCGCCCTCAAGGTGGAGTACTTC
cdr3_aa: CASSPFSGTALKVEYF

v_call: TRBV28
d_call: .
clone_size: .
j_call: TRBJ1-2
cdr3_nt: TGTGCCAGCACCCGACAGACGGCGAGTGGCTACACCTTC
cdr3_aa: CASTRQTASGYTF

v_call: TRBV7-2
d_call: .
clone_size: .
j_call: TRBJ1-4
cdr3_nt: TGTGCCAGCAGCTTAGTGGCGGGGGGGGATGAAAAACTGTTTTTT
cdr3_aa: CASSLVAGGDEKLFF

v_call: TRBV2
d_call: TRBD1
clone_size: .
j_call: TRBJ1-6
cdr3_nt: TGTGCCAGCAGTGACGTGGGACAGGGATATAATTCACCCCTCCACTTT
cdr3_aa: CASSDVGQGYNSPLHF

v_call: TRBV18
d_call: .
clone_size: .
j_call: TRBJ2-6
cdr3_nt: TGTGCCAGCTCAACTACGACAGCCTCTGGGGCCAACGTCCTGACTTTC
cdr3_aa: CASSTTTASGANVLTF

v_call: TRBV19
d_call: .
clone_size: .
j_call: TRBJ1-2
cdr3_nt: TGTGCCAGTAGTTCCGCCCAGATTGGGACGGCCCTTGGCTACACCTTC
cdr3_aa: CASSSAQIGTALGYTF

v_call: TRBV10-1
d_call: TRBD1
clone_size: .
j_call: TRBJ2-3
cdr3_nt: TGCGCCAGCAGTCCCTGGACAGGGTCCGATACGCAGTATTTT
cdr3_aa: CASSPWTGSDTQYF

v_call: TRBV7-9
d_call: .
clone_size: .
j_call: TRBJ2-7
cdr3_nt: TGTGCCAGCAGCCGGGACACCACCTACGAGCAGTACTTC
cdr3_aa: CASSRDTTYEQYF

v_call: TRBV7-2
d_call: .
clone_size: .
j_call: TRBJ1-3
cdr3_nt: TGTGCCAGCAGCTTAGATACGGGGACCGGAAACACCATATATTTT
cdr3_aa: CASSLDTGTGNTIYF

v_call: TRBV5-1
d_call: .
clone_size: .
j_call: TRBJ1-1
cdr3_nt: TGCGCCAGCAGCCAAACCAGGGAAAGGAACACTGAAGCTTTCTTT
cdr3_aa: CASSQTRERNTEAFF

v_call: TRBV10-2
d_call: TRBD1
clone_size: once
j_call: TRBJ2-3
cdr3_nt: TGCGCCAGCAGTGAGGGGACAGGGCCCCCAGATACGCAGTATTTT
cdr3_aa: CASSEGTGPPDTQYF

v_call: TRBV19
d_call: .
clone_size: .
j_call: TRBJ1-1
cdr3_nt: TGTGCCAGTAGCACCAGCATTCTAGTGGCTGAAGCTTTCTTT
cdr3_aa: CASSTSILVAEAFF